Below, one T cell receptor (beta chain) is given with its context. Antigen unknown. The entry originates in a study of cytomegalovirus exposure and HLA in healthy donors. V shed 5 bases and J 1 base; nucleotides not matched to a gene: 6. The CDR3 covers 15 residues. Germline CDR1 LNHDA, CDR2 SQIVND (reference sequence). Donors likely had unrecorded immune exposures despite being nominally healthy when sampled. Points from the study as a whole: TCR beta sequences reportedly predicted most subjects' HLA-A and HLA-B alleles accurately.

Primers for the PCR totalled 60 Vbeta and 13 Jbeta. The protocol was immunoSEQ multiplex PCR, while the TCRdb copy is restricted to in-frame clones and leaves out a portion. The repertoire holds about 50,000 clones, around 82% seen once, with 2.5% in the top ten. The sequence was collected from a boy younger than 18 in good health and CMV-seropositive. The sequencing input was PBMCs. The rearrangement joins TRBV19 to TRBJ2-3; 7 nucleotides align to TRBD1. The CDR3, as DNA: TGTGCCAGTAGTTTAAGGGGGCCTGGCACAGATACGCAGTATTTT. This translates into CASSLRGPGTDTQYF. Variable domain in full (rest from reference TRBV19 and TRBJ2-3): DGGITQSPKYLFRKEGQNVTLSCEQNLNHDAMYWYRQDPGQGLRLIYYSQIVNDFQKGDIAEGYSVSREKKESFPLTVTSAQKNPTAFYLCASSLRGPGTDTQYFGPGTRLTVL.